These T cell receptor beta chains were read from a single sample in a study of blood T cell repertoires in COVID-19. Assay used: immunoSEQ multiplex PCR; TCRdb lists only in-frame clones, some missing. The table has about 140,000 clones, 76% seen once. Specimen: peripheral blood. The receptors come from an elderly woman with active or convalescent COVID-19. Both conserved end residues are part of each CDR3. A D gene is named only where the DNA matches it firmly. The listing skips clone size in some rows; elsewhere it reads once, few, many or a size class.

d_call j_call clone_size v_call cdr3_nt cdr3_aa
TRBD2 TRBJ2-3 NA TRBV7-8 TGTGCCAGCAGCTTATTTTCTAGCGGGGGCACAGATACGCAGTATTTT CASSLFSSGGTDTQYF
NA TRBJ1-4 NA TRBV30 TGTGCCTGCCGAGGAGGGCGCGGGTCTAATGAAAAACTGTTTTTT CACRGGRGSNEKLFF
TRBD1 TRBJ1-6 NA TRBV6-2/TRBV6-3 TGTGCCAGCAGTTACTTCGGGGGACAGGGTCGGGGTTCACCCCTCCACTTT CASSYFGGQGRGSPLHF
NA TRBJ1-5 NA TRBV28 TGTGCCAGCAGTTTACACTTCCCGGGACACCTTAGCAATCAGCCCCAGCATTTT CASSLHFPGHLSNQPQHF
NA TRBJ1-2 NA TRBV12-3/TRBV12-4 TGTGCCAGCAGAAGGGGGACCTATGGCTACACCTTC CASRRGTYGYTF
NA TRBJ2-2 once TRBV7-9 TGTGCCAGCAGAGCGGGCCCCAACACCGGGGAGCTGTTTTTT CASRAGPNTGELFF
TRBD2 TRBJ2-1 NA TRBV7-2 TGTGCCAGCAGCGACGCCGGGTGGGGAGGGTCCCATGAGCAGTTCTTC CASSDAGWGGSHEQFF
NA TRBJ2-7 few TRBV4-1 TGCGCCAGCAGCCAAGATCCCGACAGGTACTACGAGCAGTACTTC CASSQDPDRYYEQYF
NA TRBJ1-4 once TRBV4-1 TGCGCCAGCAGCCAAGGTCGGAGAGAAAAACTGTTTTTT CASSQGRREKLFF
NA TRBJ1-1 few TRBV18 TGTGCCAGCTCTGTGGGGCCTGGGGACACTGAAGCTTTCTTT CASSVGPGDTEAFF
NA TRBJ1-5 NA TRBV18 TGTGCCAGCTCACCAGAGGTGTACGGGATGAATCAGCCCCAGCATTTT CASSPEVYGMNQPQHF
TRBD1 TRBJ1-2 NA TRBV6-4 TGTGCCAGCAGTGATAGGACGGCGACAGGGGGCTATGGCTACACCTTC CASSDRTATGGYGYTF
TRBD2 TRBJ2-7 NA TRBV7-2 TGTGCCAGCACCCCCAGGACTAGCGGGGGAATCCCCTACGAGCAGTACTTC CASTPRTSGGIPYEQYF
NA TRBJ2-7 NA TRBV4-1 TGCGCCAGCAGCCTCCCCCCGAGTAGCGGACTCTCCTACGAGCAGTACTTC CASSLPPSSGLSYEQYF
NA TRBJ1-1 once TRBV19 TGTGCCAGTAGTATCCCGTTGTCAGCTGAAGCTTTCTTT CASSIPLSAEAFF
TRBD2 TRBJ2-1 NA TRBV5-8 TGTGCCAGTCAGGCGGGGGGGCCTTTCAATGAGCAGTTCTTC CASQAGGPFNEQFF
TRBD1 TRBJ2-1 NA TRBV9 TGTGCCAGCAGCGTACGGGACAGCTCCTACAATGAGCAGTTCTTC CASSVRDSSYNEQFF
TRBD1 TRBJ2-2 NA TRBV18 TGTGCCAGCTCATCGACAGGGAGCACCGGGGAGCTGTTTTTT CASSSTGSTGELFF
NA TRBJ2-7 NA TRBV14 TGTGCCAGCAGACCTTCCGCAGGGGGGAGCGAGCAGTACTTC CASRPSAGGSEQYF
NA TRBJ2-3 NA TRBV28 TGTGCCAGCAGTTCCGATCGAACCCTAACCACAGATACGCAGTATTTT CASSSDRTLTTDTQYF
TRBD1 TRBJ2-4 NA TRBV2 TGTGCCAGCAGTTCGGGACAGGGTAAAAACATTCAGTACTTC CASSSGQGKNIQYF
TRBD1 TRBJ2-1 NA TRBV18 TGTGCCAGCTTAATCGGGGACAGGGCCTACAATGAGCAGTTCTTC CASLIGDRAYNEQFF
NA TRBJ1-2 NA TRBV5-4 TGTGCCAGCAGCTTCTCAGGCCGCTATGGCTACACCTTC CASSFSGRYGYTF
NA TRBJ1-4 few TRBV30 TGTGCCTGGAGTTTTGTCAGGGGAACGGGTCGTGAAAAACTGTTTTTT CAWSFVRGTGREKLFF
NA TRBJ1-1 NA TRBV7-6 TGTGCCAGCAGCTTAGGGGCAGAAATGAACACTGAAGCTTTCTTT CASSLGAEMNTEAFF
NA TRBJ1-5 NA TRBV3-1/TRBV3-2 TGTGCCAGCAGCCAAGACCGGATTGGACAGTACCTGACTAGCAATCAGCCCCAGCATTTT CASSQDRIGQYLTSNQPQHF
TRBD1 TRBJ1-1 NA TRBV29-1 TGCAGCGTTGAAGGGGGAGGGACAGGGGGCATGTTTACTGAAGCTTTCTTT CSVEGGGTGGMFTEAFF
TRBD1 TRBJ1-2 NA TRBV6-5 TGTGCCAGCAGTAGAGCAGGGGGCGCAAGGGATGGCTACACCTTC CASSRAGGARDGYTF
TRBD1 TRBJ1-4 NA TRBV10-3 TGTGCCACCGCTGGGACAGGGAACACTAATGAAAAACTGTTTTTT CATAGTGNTNEKLFF
NA TRBJ1-2 NA TRBV20-1 TGCAGTGCTAGTACGGGAGACTATGGCTACACCTTC CSASTGDYGYTF
TRBD1 TRBJ1-2 NA TRBV9 TGTGCCAGCAGCGAGACAGGGGGCAGCTATGGCTACACCTTC CASSETGGSYGYTF
NA TRBJ1-5 NA TRBV28 TGTGCCAGCAGTTTTCAGTCAGGGCTCGGGAGCAATCAGCCCCAGCATTTT CASSFQSGLGSNQPQHF
TRBD1 TRBJ1-1 NA TRBV7-9 TGTGCCAGCAGCCCTGGCCGACAGGGTGCTTTCTTT CASSPGRQGAFF
TRBD2 TRBJ2-3 NA TRBV5-1 TGCGCCAGCAGCTTGGGGACTAGCGGGGGACCCACAGATACGCAGTATTTT CASSLGTSGGPTDTQYF
NA TRBJ1-1 NA TRBV30 TGTGCCTGGAGTCGGGACTTCAGCAACACTGAAGCTTTCTTT CAWSRDFSNTEAFF
TRBD2 TRBJ2-1 NA TRBV5-1 TGCGCCAGCACCTTGGTTGCGGGGGGTGTCTATGAGCAGTTCTTC CASTLVAGGVYEQFF
TRBD1 TRBJ2-2 few TRBV19 TGTGCCAGTAGTATTGACAGGGGCAAAAACACCGGGGAGCTGTTTTTT CASSIDRGKNTGELFF
NA TRBJ1-5 NA TRBV27 TGTGCCAGCAGCTTAGGGGGGGCAGGCCAGCCCCAGCATTTT CASSLGGAGQPQHF
NA TRBJ1-6 NA TRBV7-8 TGTGCCAGCAGCTCTGGTCCAACGCGTAATTCACCCCTCCACTTT CASSSGPTRNSPLHF
TRBD1 TRBJ1-1 NA TRBV18 TGTGCCAGCTCACCGTGGACAGGGACATCTGAAGCTTTCTTT CASSPWTGTSEAFF
TRBD2 TRBJ2-1 NA TRBV30 TGTGCCTGGAGTGAGCGGGGACTAGCGGAATACAATGAGCAGTTCTTC CAWSERGLAEYNEQFF